The clone carrying this T cell receptor (beta chain) was counted a few times. Antigen specificity is unknown. This sample stems from a study of T cells after yellow fever vaccination. Overall study findings and caveats: A limited proportion of clonotypes was detected within both the CD4 and CD8 compartments.

Each CDR3 protein gets one entry after TCRdb re-called the 5' RACE reads with MiXCR. This sample has about 47,000 distinct CDR3 sequences, with around 7% found just once. This clonotype was obtained from a man younger than 35 who received the YFV17D yellow fever vaccine. The sequenced sample was CD8+ T cells sorted from PBMCs, obtained roughly 14 days after the first yellow fever vaccination.

The CDR3: CASSDYGQGDSYGYTF. As DNA, the CDR3 is TGCGCCAGCAGCGATTACGGACAGGGCGATAGCTATGGCTACACCTTC. The V call is TRBV5-1, the J call TRBJ1-2; 8 bases are shared with TRBD1. CDR1 is SGHRS, CDR2 YFSETQ, per germline. The CDR3 spans 16 residues. V shed 4 bases, J shed 4 bases, and the junction held 12 bases outside the gene matches.